The 24 T cell receptor beta chains given below trace back to one sample, sequenced in a study of blood T cell repertoires in COVID-19. The data were produced by immunoSEQ multiplex PCR, yet TCRdb's version contains in-frame clones alone and is incomplete. The data contain around 50,000 clones, about 90% of them singletons. Sequencing was done on a sample of peripheral blood. Source of these receptors: a woman aged 80 or older with COVID-19, enrolled during active disease.

The rearrangement uses TRBV19 and TRBJ1-1; 8 positions agree with TRBD1. The V gene end was trimmed by 4 bases and the J gene end by 1 base; junction bases not matched to a gene: 5. The CDR3 sequence is 15 residues long. CDR1 is LNHDA and CDR2 is SQIVND in the germline V gene (reference sequence). CDR3: CASSKQGQGNTEAFF. The CDR3 nucleotides are TGTGCCAGTAGTAAACAAGGACAGGGGAACACTGAAGCTTTCTTT.

The chain combines TRBV6-5 with TRBJ1-1, with D possibly matching TRBD1 (6 bases). CDR3 length: 14 amino acids. The germline V and J ends were trimmed by 5 bases and 2 bases, with 12 bases remaining between them. CDR1 is MNHEY and CDR2 is SVGAGI in the germline V gene. This CDR3 is CASSTGTLNTEAFF. In nucleotides, the CDR3 is TGTGCCAGCAGTACAGGGACACTAAACACTGAAGCTTTCTTT.

The genes are TRBV5-4 and TRBJ2-2; 14 nucleotides agree with TRBD2. Germline trimming cut 4 bases from V and 6 bases from J; bases unmatched to any gene: 8. Germline V gene sequence: CDR1 SGHNT, CDR2 YYREEE (reference sequence). CDR3 size: 17 residues. CDR3 DNA sequence: TGTGCCAGCAGCCCCTATCCGACTAGCGGGGGGGCCGGGGAGCTGTTTTTT. It codes for CASSPYPTSGGAGELFF.

The J gene is TRBJ1-4, the V gene TRBV7-9; 10 bases are a match to TRBD1. The CDR3 length is 15 residues. The junction had 1 base not matched to a gene; V was cut back by 3 bases and J by 3 bases. CDR1 SEHNR and CDR2 FQNEAQ come from the germline V gene (reference sequence). The CDR3 DNA follows: TGTGCCAGCAGCTTGGGACAGGGGTCTAATGAAAAACTGTTTTTT. It is translated as CASSLGQGSNEKLFF.

The rearrangement joins TRBV7-9 to TRBJ1-1; 9 nucleotides match TRBD1. V shed 1 base and J 5 bases; nucleotides not matched to a gene: 11. CDR1 is SEHNR, CDR2 FQNEAQ, per germline (reference sequence). This CDR3 has 17 residues. The CDR3 sequence is CASSLGLRGQGGTEAFF. Written as DNA, the CDR3 is TGTGCCAGCAGCTTAGGACTAAGGGGACAGGGAGGGACTGAAGCTTTCTTT.

The CDR3 spells CAWRYKGQLNTEAFF. The CDR3 DNA is TGTGCCTGGAGATACAAGGGACAACTGAACACTGAAGCTTTCTTT. V is TRBV30 and J is TRBJ1-1; weak D call: TRBD1 (6 bases). Germline V gene sequence: CDR1 GTSNPN, CDR2 SVGIG (reference sequence). The V gene lost 3 bases and the J gene lost 0 bases, with 14 bases spanning the gap. The CDR3 spans 15 residues.

The J gene is TRBJ2-7, the V gene TRBV7-9; 8 nucleotides match TRBD2. CDR1 is SEHNR, CDR2 FQNEAQ, per germline (reference sequence). V trimming: 2 bases; J trimming: 0 bases; junction bases outside the gene matches: 9. The CDR3 spans 17 residues. As DNA, the CDR3 is TGTGCCAGCAGCTTACCCTTAGCGGGGAAGAGCTCCTACGAGCAGTACTTC. Its protein is CASSLPLAGKSSYEQYF.

This rearrangement joins TRBV6-1 to TRBJ1-5, with a possible D match to TRBD1 (5 bases). The V gene lost 0 bases and the J gene lost 5 bases, with 11 bases spanning the gap. The CDR3 is 15 amino acids. In germline, CDR1 is MNHNS, CDR2 SASEGT. In DNA form, the CDR3 reads TGTGCCAGCAGTGAAGCGATGGGGCAGGATCAGCCCCAGCATTTT. As protein: CASSEAMGQDQPQHF.

V is TRBV19 and J is TRBJ2-6; D gene uncertain. Germline V gene lookup returns CDR1 LNHDA and CDR2 SQIVND (reference sequence). Trimming took 7 bases from V and 0 from J, leaving 7 bases between them. The CDR3 runs to 14 residues. CDR3 coding DNA: TGTGCCAGTACCGAACTCTCTGGGGCCAACGTCCTGACTTTC. This gives the protein CASTELSGANVLTF.

The rearrangement joins TRBV6-1 to TRBJ2-3; D may be TRBD2 (6 bases). CDR1 is MNHNS and CDR2 is SASEGT in the germline V gene. Between the trimmed V and J ends, which lost 4 bases and 2 bases, there was a span of 16 bases. CDR3 size: 16 residues. The CDR3 protein is CASSGGTGGLTDTQYF. The CDR3 DNA reads as TGTGCCAGCAGTGGGGGGACCGGGGGACTCACAGATACGCAGTATTTT.

V gene TRBV2 combines with J gene TRBJ2-3; maybe TRBD1 (6 bases). Germline CDR1 reads SNHLY; CDR2 reads FYNNEI. Trimming pared 8 bases from V and 0 bases from J, leaving 6 bases between. The CDR3 covers 12 residues. The DNA for the CDR3 is TGTGCCAGCGGACAGAGCACAGATACGCAGTATTTT. This translates into CASGQSTDTQYF.

The chain is built from TRBV5-1 and TRBJ2-3; 10 bases are a match to TRBD2. CDR1 is SGHRS and CDR2 is YFSETQ in the germline V gene. J lost 3 bases, V lost 4 bases, and 5 bases had no gene match. The CDR3 length is 15 residues. The CDR3 here is CASSATSGVTDTQYF. DNA of the CDR3: TGCGCCAGCAGCGCCACTAGCGGGGTAACAGATACGCAGTATTTT.

The CDR3 coding sequence is TGTGCCACCCTGGGACAGGGGGCAGAGAACACTGAAGCTTTCTTT. Its translation: CATLGQGAENTEAFF. The chain carries TRBV7-9 and TRBJ1-1, with 12 bases identical to TRBD1. After removal of 10 bases from V and 1 base from J, the junction contained 7 bases not matched to a gene. Germline lookup yields CDR1 SEHNR and CDR2 FQNEAQ (reference sequence). The CDR3 sequence is 15 residues long.

This clone came up a few times. The genes are TRBV29-1 and TRBJ2-1; D is undetermined. V was shortened by 4 bases and J by 0 bases, with 13 bases between the two germline ends. The germline V gene encodes CDR1 SQVTM and CDR2 ANQGSEA. This CDR3 region has 15 residues. The CDR3 DNA reads as TGCAGCGTTGGCCCGCCGGGTAGCTCCTACAATGAGCAGTTCTTC. This encodes CSVGPPGSSYNEQFF.

This chain connects TRBV5-1 to TRBJ2-3; 9 bases map to TRBD1. The junction had 4 bases not matched to a gene; V was cut back by 0 bases and J by 5 bases. Germline V gives CDR1 SGHRS, CDR2 YFSETQ. CDR3 length: 15 residues. The CDR3 DNA is TGCGCCAGCAGCTTGGGTGGGACAGGGATAGATACGCAGTATTTT. This translates into CASSLGGTGIDTQYF.

The J gene is TRBJ2-5, the V gene TRBV7-6; 8 bases line up with TRBD1. The V gene end was trimmed by 1 base and the J gene end by 5 bases; junction bases not matched to a gene: 3. This CDR3 is built from 14 residues. Germline-derived CDR1 and CDR2 are SGHVS and FNYEAQ. The CDR3 DNA reads TGTGCCAGCAGCTTAGGGACAGGGAGGGAGACCCAGTACTTC. Translating it yields CASSLGTGRETQYF.

This clone was picked up one time. The rearrangement joins TRBV7-8 to TRBJ1-1; TRBD1 might be the D (5 bases). V shed 6 bases and J shed 0 bases, with 14 bases lying between them. The CDR3 extends over 15 amino acids. Germline CDR1 is SGHVS and CDR2 is FQNEAQ. The CDR3 reads CASSLRTKLNTEAFF. In DNA, the CDR3 is TGTGCCAGCAGTTTACGGACAAAACTGAACACTGAAGCTTTCTTT. The variable domain in full, completed from reference TRBV7-8 and TRBJ1-1, reads GAGVSQSPRYKVAKRGQDVALRCDPISGHVSLFWYQQALGQGPEFLTYFQNEAQLDKSGLPSDRFFAERPEGSVSTLKIQRTQQEDSAVYLCASSLRTKLNTEAFFGQGTRLTVV.

This chain connects TRBV7-8 to TRBJ2-1, with TRBD2 matching over 8 bases. Germline CDR1 is SGHVS and CDR2 is FQNEAQ. V was clipped by 8 bases and J by 9 bases; unmatched bases: 12. This CDR3 is 14 amino acids long. The CDR3 DNA reads as TGTGCCAGCTCCTTAAGGCGGGGGGTAGGTGAGCAGTTCTTC. It encodes CASSLRRGVGEQFF.

This clone has only a few counts. The chain combines TRBV28 with TRBJ1-2; TRBD1 aligns across 12 bases. CDR1 and CDR2 from the germline V gene are MDHEN and SYDVKM. The CDR3 loop spans 16 amino acids. After removal of 4 bases from V and 4 bases from J, the junction contained 7 bases not matched to a gene. CDR3 sequence reads: CASSSYGTGGGYGYTF. The CDR3 DNA follows: TGTGCCAGCAGTTCGTACGGGACAGGGGGCGGCTATGGCTACACCTTC.

The chain uses TRBV30 and TRBJ1-2, with D tentatively TRBD1 (5 bases). The CDR3 contains 13 residues. CDR1 GTSNPN and CDR2 SVGIG come from the germline V gene (reference sequence). Trimming removed 8 bases at V and 5 bases at J, with 18 bases between. CDR3 sequence (DNA): TGTGCCCGGGCGGAGGGGCGAGAATATGGCTACACCTTC. It specifies CARAEGREYGYTF.

The rearrangement joins TRBV5-1 to TRBJ2-7; tentative D call: TRBD1 (6 bases). CDR1 and CDR2 (germline): SGHRS, YFSETQ. The CDR3 runs 13 residues. V was pared by 4 bases and J by 3 bases, with 11 bases between. The CDR3 reads CASSPPGDYEQYF. Written as DNA, the CDR3 is TGCGCCAGCAGCCCCCCAGGGGACTACGAGCAGTACTTC. Full variable domain (rest looked up from reference TRBV5-1 and TRBJ2-7): KAGVTQTPRYLIKTRGQQVTLSCSPISGHRSVSWYQQTPGQGLQFLFEYFSETQRNKGNFPGRFSGRQFSNSRSEMNVSTLELGDSALYLCASSPPGDYEQYFGPGTRLTVT.

The genes are TRBV3-1 (or the pseudogene TRBV3-2) and TRBJ1-6, with 12 bases aligning to TRBD1. The CDR3 contains 16 residues. Germline-derived CDR1 and CDR2 are LGHDT and YNNKEL (reference sequence). V lost 4 bases to trimming and J lost 6 bases; unmatched junction nucleotides: 4. The CDR3 here is CASSPRDRGLNSPLHF. The CDR3 DNA sequence: TGTGCCAGCAGCCCCCGGGACAGGGGGCTTAATTCACCCCTCCACTTT.

J is TRBJ2-2 and V is TRBV10-2; D is unclear. Germline values: CDR1 WSHSY, CDR2 SAAADI. Trimming cost V 7 bases and J 2 bases, with 8 bases left between them. This CDR3 is built from 13 residues. CDR3 DNA sequence: TGCGCCAGCATAATAGAAAACACCGGGGAGCTGTTTTTT. Its translation: CASIIENTGELFF.

The chain has TRBV2 and TRBJ2-4, with D tentatively TRBD2 (5 bases). Germline V gives CDR1 SNHLY, CDR2 FYNNEI. This CDR3 has 16 amino acids. V dropped 7 bases and J dropped 7 bases, with 23 bases sitting between them. The CDR3 nucleotides read TGTGCCAGCAACACTCGGGGTGATACTAGGCGTAACATTCAGTACTTC. It codes for CASNTRGDTRRNIQYF.